This T cell receptor (beta chain) came from a study of naive and memory T cell subsets. General study points: Possibly reflecting memory cells re-expressing CD45RA, a few larger clonotypes occurred in naive repertoires, especially CD8. Over 95% of naive TCR sequences appeared only once, unlike memory subsets.

V shed 0 bases, J shed 3 bases, and the junction held 2 bases outside the gene matches. The CDR3 has 16 amino acids. CDR1 and CDR2 from the germline V gene are LGHDT and YNNKEL (reference sequence). This clonotype was seen more than once but under ten times. Its cognate antigen is unknown. Cells stained for CD3, CD4, CD8, CD45RA, CD27 and viability were sorted into four CD45RA/CD27 subsets. Both TRBC1 and TRBC2 were covered by a beta constant-region primer of two equimolar oligonucleotides. Nested alpha and beta constant-region primers with the SP2 primer drove four PCR rounds on ligated cDNA. TCRdb called the UMI-ligation and nested PCR reads again in MiXCR, with one record for every CDR3 protein. The sample lists about 90,000 distinct CDR3 sequences, 10% to 12% occurring once.

Sequenced material: naive CD4+ T cells from blood. J is TRBJ2-7 and V is TRBV3-1; 13 bases fit TRBD2. The source is a human donor in good health. CDR3 coding DNA: TGTGCCAGCAGCCAAGATAGGACTAGCGGGAGCTACGAGCAGTACTTC. Residues: CASSQDRTSGSYEQYF.